This T cell receptor (beta chain) was sequenced for a study of Ad26.COV2.S vaccination and SARS-CoV-2 variants. Study-wide context: Ad26.COV2.S, an intramuscular injection, was given once or twice 56 days apart.

Study-wide results and caveats: Relative to placebo recipients, vaccine recipients exhibited elevated spike-specific TCR breadth.

As concerns this clone: The antigen remains undetermined.

The germline V and J ends were trimmed by 6 bases and 4 bases, with 6 bases remaining between them. The CDR3 consists of 11 residues. Germline V gene sequence: CDR1 MNHNY, CDR2 SVGAGI (reference sequence). Treatment described: some 20 received Ad26.COV2.S at low or high dose, single or two shots; about 5 received placebo; per-sample allocation not given. It was on day 63 after the first vaccine or placebo injection that samples were taken. Ad26.COV2.S expressed prefusion-stabilized spike from the original Wuhan strain. Assay: immunoSEQ multiplex PCR; the TCRdb copy retains only in-frame clones and omits some. Among about 390,000 clones listed, about 90% were seen once.

Sample: peripheral blood, taken in a trial of Ad26.COV2.S vaccine versus placebo. The clonotype was recovered from a person between 18 and 60 years old who received the Ad26.COV2.S COVID-19 vaccine or a placebo. V gene TRBV6-6 combines with J gene TRBJ1-2; D gene unclear. Written as DNA, the CDR3 is TGTGCCAGCAGCCCAGTCTATGGCTACACCTTC. Protein product: CASSPVYGYTF.